The next 14 T cell receptor beta chains were all read from a single sample in a study of T cell responses to AZD1222 COVID-19 vaccine. Clones were sequenced by immunoSEQ multiplex PCR, and TCRdb holds only the in-frame ones, with some missing. The table lists more than 95,000 clones, around 87% of them singletons. This sample comprised peripheral blood, obtained on day 0 of AZD1222 vaccination. These receptors all stem from an adult in good health.

The chain carries TRBV5-1 and TRBJ2-5; D gene unclear. The CDR3 covers 15 residues. CDR1 SGHRS and CDR2 YFSETQ come from the germline V gene. Trimming removed 6 bases from V and 5 bases from J, with 20 bases in between. CDR3 DNA: TGCGCCAGCACGACGGGCAGTAAAATCAGGGAGACCCAGTACTTC. Its translation is CASTTGSKIRETQYF.

For the CDR3, the DNA is TGTGCCAGCAGTTCTGGGCTCCCTGGCTACACCTTC. Its translation: CASSSGLPGYTF. The chain couples TRBV6-6 to TRBJ1-2; no firm D call. Looked up from germline, CDR1 is MNHNY and CDR2 is SVGAGI (reference sequence). V was cut by 4 bases and J by 7 bases, with 10 bases left in between. The CDR3 extends over 12 amino acids.

The chain couples TRBV5-1 to TRBJ2-3; TRBD1 is a possible D gene (5 bases). The CDR3 loop spans 15 amino acids. Per the germline V gene, CDR1 is SGHRS and CDR2 is YFSETQ. V shed 2 bases and J shed 3 bases, with 13 bases lying between them. In DNA, the CDR3 is TGCGCCAGCAGCTTCCTCGGACAAGGGACAGATACGCAGTATTTT. Translation: CASSFLGQGTDTQYF.

This chain joins TRBV2 and TRBJ2-5; 8 nucleotides align to TRBD1. This CDR3 comprises 15 residues. Germline values: CDR1 SNHLY, CDR2 FYNNEI. V trimming: 6 bases; J trimming: 5 bases; junction bases outside the gene matches: 11. CDR3 protein: CASSRQGISTETQYF. CDR3 DNA sequence: TGTGCCAGCAGCCGACAGGGGATCTCCACCGAGACCCAGTACTTC.

The genes are TRBV3-1 (or the pseudogene TRBV3-2) and TRBJ2-4, with D perhaps TRBD2 (5 bases). Germline V CDR1 and CDR2: LGHDT, YNNKEL (reference sequence). This CDR3 is 16 amino acids long. The ends were cut back, 4 bases at V and 0 bases at J, with 13 bases in the middle. The CDR3 DNA reads TGTGCCAGCAGCCCAAGCGGTAGCCTAGCCAAAAACATTCAGTACTTC. Encoded protein: CASSPSGSLAKNIQYF.

The chain links TRBV6-5 to TRBJ2-1, with 8 nucleotides matching TRBD1. The CDR3 has 16 amino acids. J lost 9 bases, V lost 0 bases, and 10 bases had no gene match. Germline lookup yields CDR1 MNHEY and CDR2 SVGAGI. The CDR3 DNA is TGTGCCAGCAGTTACTCGAAAGGCAGGGGGCATCTTGAGCAGTTCTTC. The encoded protein is CASSYSKGRGHLEQFF.

V usage is TRBV19 and J usage is TRBJ2-6; tentatively, D is TRBD1 (6 bases). Germline CDR1 reads LNHDA; CDR2 reads SQIVND (reference sequence). CDR3 length equals 19 residues. V lost 5 bases to trimming and J lost 1 base, with 21 bases between them. The CDR3, as DNA: TGTGCCAGTAGTCCTCGGACAGTTCTGACTATTTCTGGGGCCAACGTCCTGACTTTC. Residues: CASSPRTVLTISGANVLTF. The variable domain in full, with the rest retrieved from reference TRBV19 and TRBJ2-6, is DGGITQSPKYLFRKEGQNVTLSCEQNLNHDAMYWYRQDPGQGLRLIYYSQIVNDFQKGDIAEGYSVSREKKESFPLTVTSAQKNPTAFYLCASSPRTVLTISGANVLTFGAGSRLTVL.

The gene calls are TRBV6-2 or TRBV6-3 and TRBJ2-1, with 11 bases that match TRBD2. Germline CDR1 reads MNHEY; CDR2 reads SVGEGT. This CDR3 is 18 amino acids long. Trimming took 5 bases from V and 0 from J; bases not matched to a gene: 9. Here the CDR3 reads CASSHRLAGPSSYNEQFF. CDR3 in DNA: TGTGCCAGCAGTCACCGACTAGCGGGACCCAGCTCCTACAATGAGCAGTTCTTC.

V usage is TRBV5-1 and J usage is TRBJ1-6, with 9 positions matching TRBD1. Unmatched junction bases numbered 7, after V lost 4 bases and J lost 5 bases. CDR1 and CDR2 from the germline V gene are SGHRS and YFSETQ. The CDR3 has 16 amino acids. CDR3 sequence: CASSPQGQGNNSPLHF. CDR3 sequence (DNA): TGCGCCAGCAGCCCGCAGGGACAGGGAAATAATTCACCCCTCCACTTT.

The chain carries TRBV18 and TRBJ1-1; TRBD1 matches at 8 bases. In germline, CDR1 is KGHSH, CDR2 LQKENI. This CDR3 spans 15 amino acids. J lost 6 bases, V lost 3 bases, and 9 bases had no gene match. CDR3 in amino acids: CASSPLDRETAEAFF. CDR3 DNA: TGTGCCAGCTCACCTCTGGACAGGGAGACCGCTGAAGCTTTCTTT.

The chain has TRBV9 and TRBJ2-2; D unresolved. Per germline, CDR1 SGDLS and CDR2 YYNGEE. Trimming shortened V by 0 bases and J by 5 bases, and 5 bases separated the two germline ends. CDR3 length equals 13 residues. Here the CDR3 DNA reads TGTGCCAGCAGCGTAGCGTCAACCGGGGAGCTGTTTTTT. It codes for CASSVASTGELFF.

This chain links TRBV24-1 with TRBJ1-2, with 7 bases matching TRBD1. Germline CDR1 KGHDR, CDR2 SFDVKD. J gave up 0 bases and V 5 bases, and 11 bases lay outside the gene matches. The CDR3 extends over 17 amino acids. The CDR3 protein is CATSASGQSLANYGYTF. The CDR3 coding sequence is TGTGCCACCAGTGCCTCGGGACAGAGCCTAGCTAACTATGGCTACACCTTC.

The genes are TRBV5-4 and TRBJ2-5; D ambiguous. Deletions cut 0 bases from V and 2 bases from J, with 11 bases between. Germline V CDR1 and CDR2: SGHNT, YYREEE (reference sequence). This CDR3 has 15 residues. For the CDR3, the DNA is TGTGCCAGCAGCTTGGGTTCTCCGGAGCAAGAGACCCAGTACTTC. The encoded protein is CASSLGSPEQETQYF.

The rearrangement joins TRBV5-5 to TRBJ2-7; perhaps TRBD2 as D (5 bases). This CDR3 is 12 amino acids long. The V gene lost 0 bases and the J gene lost 6 bases, with 7 bases spanning the gap. Per the germline V gene, CDR1 is SGHKS and CDR2 is YYEKEE (reference sequence). The CDR3 loop is CASSLGAVEQYF. The CDR3 nucleotides are TGTGCCAGCAGCTTGGGAGCGGTCGAGCAGTACTTC.